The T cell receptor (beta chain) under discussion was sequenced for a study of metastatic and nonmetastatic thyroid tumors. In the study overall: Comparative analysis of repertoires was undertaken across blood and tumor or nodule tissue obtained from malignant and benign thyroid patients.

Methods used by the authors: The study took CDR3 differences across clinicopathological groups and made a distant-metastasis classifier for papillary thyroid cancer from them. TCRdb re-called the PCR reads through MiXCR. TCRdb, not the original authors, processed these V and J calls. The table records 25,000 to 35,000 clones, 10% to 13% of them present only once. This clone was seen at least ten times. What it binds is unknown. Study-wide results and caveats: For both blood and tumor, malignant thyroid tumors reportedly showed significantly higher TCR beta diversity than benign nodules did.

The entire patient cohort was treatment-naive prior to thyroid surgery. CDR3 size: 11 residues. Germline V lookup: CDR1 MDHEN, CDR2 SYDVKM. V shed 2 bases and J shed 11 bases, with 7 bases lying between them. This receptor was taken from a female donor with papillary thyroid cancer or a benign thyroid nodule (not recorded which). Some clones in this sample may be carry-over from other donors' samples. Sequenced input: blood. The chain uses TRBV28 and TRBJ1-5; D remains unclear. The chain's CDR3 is CASSLSRTQHF. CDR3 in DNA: TGTGCCAGCAGTTTAAGCAGGACCCAGCATTTT.